This TCR beta chain was identified during a study of T cell responses to AZD1222 COVID-19 vaccine. The table came from immunoSEQ multiplex PCR; TCRdb's copy has only in-frame clones and leaves some out. The sample yields 150,000 or so clones, approximately 88% seen once. This CDR3 contains 14 residues. V was clipped by 7 bases and J by 4 bases, with 13 bases between them. Germline V gene sequence: CDR1 MNHEY, CDR2 SVGAGI. The chain carries TRBV6-5 and TRBJ1-4, with D perhaps matching TRBD1 (5 bases). The sequence was obtained from an adult in good health. The sequences come from peripheral blood, collected on day 0 of AZD1222 vaccination. The CDR3 DNA reads as TGTGCCAGCACCGCCCGGGACTTTAATGAAAAACTGTTTTTT. Its protein is CASTARDFNEKLFF.